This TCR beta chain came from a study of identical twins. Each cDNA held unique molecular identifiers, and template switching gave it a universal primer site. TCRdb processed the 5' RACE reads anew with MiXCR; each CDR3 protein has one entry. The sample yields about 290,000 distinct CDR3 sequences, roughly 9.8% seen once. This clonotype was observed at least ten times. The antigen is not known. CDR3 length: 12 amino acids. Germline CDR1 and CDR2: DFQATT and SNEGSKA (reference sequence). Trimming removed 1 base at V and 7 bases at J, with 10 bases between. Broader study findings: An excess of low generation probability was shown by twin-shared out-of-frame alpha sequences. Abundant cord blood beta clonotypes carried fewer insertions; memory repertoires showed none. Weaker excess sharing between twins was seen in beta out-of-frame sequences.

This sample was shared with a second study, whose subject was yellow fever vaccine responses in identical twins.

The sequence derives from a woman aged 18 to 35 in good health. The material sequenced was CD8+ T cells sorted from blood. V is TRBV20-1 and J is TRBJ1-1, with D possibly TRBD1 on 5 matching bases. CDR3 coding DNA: TGCAGTGCTAGAGCCCGGCAGGGTGAAGCTTTCTTT. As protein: CSARARQGEAFF.